The clone carrying this T cell receptor beta chain was found many times. Its antigen is not known. Germline V gene sequence: CDR1 SGHAT, CDR2 FQNNGV. The CDR3 extends over 13 amino acids. V shed 5 bases and J shed 4 bases, with 10 bases lying between them. This entry is derived from a study of blood T cells in healthy people across ages. Study-wide findings and caveats: Samples with more naive T cells showed higher observed beta diversity.

Then a second PCR, running roughly 7 to 11 cycles, was carried out with a sample-barcoded 5' primer and a J-beta primer mix. TCRdb recomputed calls from the 5' RACE reads with MiXCR, one row per CDR3 protein. Of over 550,000 distinct CDR3 sequences in the sample, approximately 30% were seen once. The chain carries TRBV11-2 and TRBJ2-3; unclear D gene. Sample: blood. The TCR was taken from a woman over 75 in good health. The CDR3 loop reads CASSPRDPDTQYF. In nucleotides, the CDR3 is TGTGCCAGCAGCCCGAGAGATCCAGATACGCAGTATTTT.